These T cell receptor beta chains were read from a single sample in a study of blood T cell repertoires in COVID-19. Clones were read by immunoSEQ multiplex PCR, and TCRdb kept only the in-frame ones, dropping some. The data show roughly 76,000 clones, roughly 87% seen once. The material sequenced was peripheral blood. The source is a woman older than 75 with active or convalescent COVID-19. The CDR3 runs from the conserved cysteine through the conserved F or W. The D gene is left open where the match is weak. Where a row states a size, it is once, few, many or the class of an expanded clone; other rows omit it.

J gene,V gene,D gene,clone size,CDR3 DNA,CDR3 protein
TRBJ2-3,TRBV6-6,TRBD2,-,TGTGCCAGCAGTCAGACTAGCGGGGGTCCCCTTTTCACAGATACGCAGTATTTT,CASSQTSGGPLFTDTQYF
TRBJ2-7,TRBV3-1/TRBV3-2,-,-,TGTGCCAGCAGCCAAGATCCGGCTCCGGGCGAGCAGTACTTC,CASSQDPAPGEQYF
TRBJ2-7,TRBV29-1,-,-,TGCAGCGTTTACCTGGACAGTAGAGAGCAGTACTTC,CSVYLDSREQYF
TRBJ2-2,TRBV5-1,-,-,TGCGCCAGCAGCATGGACGGGATGAACACCGGGGAGCTGTTTTTT,CASSMDGMNTGELFF
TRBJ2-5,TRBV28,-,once,TGTGCCAGCACATCCGACAGGGAGGTGGAGACCCAGTACTTC,CASTSDREVETQYF
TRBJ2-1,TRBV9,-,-,TGTGCCAGCAGCGTAGCTCTAGAGTACAATGAGCAGTTCTTC,CASSVALEYNEQFF
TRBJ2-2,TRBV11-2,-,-,TGTGCCAGCAGTCTAAGAGTATGGGAGCTGTTTTTT,CASSLRVWELFF
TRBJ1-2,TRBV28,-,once,TGTGCCAGCAGTCCCATGAGAGGGGGAAACACCTTC,CASSPMRGGNTF
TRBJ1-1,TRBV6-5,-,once,TGTGCCAGCAGTTACTCGACGGGGGGCCGCACTGAAGCTTTCTTT,CASSYSTGGRTEAFF
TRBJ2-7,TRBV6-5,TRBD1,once,TGTGCCAGCAGCCGGGACAGGGCCTCCTACGAGCAGTACTTC,CASSRDRASYEQYF
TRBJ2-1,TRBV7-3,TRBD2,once,TGTGCCAGCAGCTTACTTCTCCCGGGGGGGGCCAGGTACAATGAGCAGTTCTTC,CASSLLLPGGARYNEQFF
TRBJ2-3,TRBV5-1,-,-,TGCGCCAGCAGCTTGGTGGGCGGGACCACAGATACGCAGTATTTT,CASSLVGGTTDTQYF
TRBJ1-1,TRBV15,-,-,TGTGCCACCACACCCGCGGGGAACACTGAAGCTTTCTTT,CATTPAGNTEAFF
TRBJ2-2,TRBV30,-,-,TGTGCCTGGAGTGTAGCAGGGAACGGGGAGCTGTTTTTT,CAWSVAGNGELFF
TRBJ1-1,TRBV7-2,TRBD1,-,TGTGCCAGCAGCCTTAACGACAGGGTGCCTTCAATGAACACTGAAGCTTTCTTT,CASSLNDRVPSMNTEAFF
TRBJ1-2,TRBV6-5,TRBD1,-,TGTGCCAGCGGACAGGGTAGGGTAAACTATGGCTACACCTTC,CASGQGRVNYGYTF
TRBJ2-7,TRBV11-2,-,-,TGTGCCAGCAGCTCCATCCCCCAGTCGGGCTACGAGCAGTACTTC,CASSSIPQSGYEQYF
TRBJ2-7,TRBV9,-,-,TGTGCCAGCAGCGTCGATCCGCGTCCCTCCTACGAGCAGTACTTC,CASSVDPRPSYEQYF
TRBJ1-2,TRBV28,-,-,TGTGCCAGCAGTTTGGGGGGGTACAGGTACGATGGCTACACCTTC,CASSLGGYRYDGYTF
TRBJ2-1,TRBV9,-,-,TGTGCCAGCAGCCCTCCGGACGGGATTCCGTTCTTC,CASSPPDGIPFF
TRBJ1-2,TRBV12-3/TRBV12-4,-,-,TGTGCCAGCAGTACGACAGGCGCTTATGGCTACACCTTC,CASSTTGAYGYTF
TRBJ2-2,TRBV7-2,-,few,TGTGCCAGCAGAGTACTCCCTAACACCGGGGAGCTGTTTTTT,CASRVLPNTGELFF
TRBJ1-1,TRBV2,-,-,TGTGCCAGCAGTGAATCAACACAGAACACTGAAGCTTTCTTT,CASSESTQNTEAFF
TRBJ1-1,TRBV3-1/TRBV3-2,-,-,TGTGCCAGCAGCCGCATACTGGACACTGAAGCTTTCTTT,CASSRILDTEAFF
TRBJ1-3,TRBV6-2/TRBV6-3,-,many,TGTGCCAGCAGTCCCGGTATCTCTGGAAACACCATATATTTT,CASSPGISGNTIYF
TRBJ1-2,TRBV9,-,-,TGTGCCAGCAGCGTAACTAGCCTAGCTAACTATGGCTACACCTTC,CASSVTSLANYGYTF
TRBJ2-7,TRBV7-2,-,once,TGTGCCAGCAGCTCAACCCGGGAGTCCGAGCAGTACTTC,CASSSTRESEQYF
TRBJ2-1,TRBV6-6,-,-,TGTGCCAGCAGTTACCCCTCTGAGGGTTACGACAATGAGCAGTTCTTC,CASSYPSEGYDNEQFF
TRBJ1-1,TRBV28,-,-,TGTGCCAGCAGTTTGAGATTGAGGTCAAGCATGAACACTGAAGCTTTCTTT,CASSLRLRSSMNTEAFF
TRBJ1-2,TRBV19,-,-,TGTGCCAGTAGTATAACAGGGTCTGTGGGGAATGGCTACACCTTC,CASSITGSVGNGYTF
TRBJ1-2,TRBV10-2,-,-,TGCGCCAGCAGTGATTTAGGGGCACCGGGCTACACCTTC,CASSDLGAPGYTF
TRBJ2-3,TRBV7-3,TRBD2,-,TGTGCCAGCAGCCTCCTAGCGGGGGGGAGCACAGATACGCAGTATTTT,CASSLLAGGSTDTQYF
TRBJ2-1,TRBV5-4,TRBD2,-,TGTGCCAGCAGCTCGGCTTCTAGCGGACAGTTCTTC,CASSSASSGQFF
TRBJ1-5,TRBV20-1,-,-,TGCAGTGCTAGTACAGGGATTCAGCCCCAGCATTTT,CSASTGIQPQHF
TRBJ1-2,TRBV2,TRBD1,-,TGTGCCAGCATTAAGGGACAGGAAGCTAACTATGGCTACACCTTC,CASIKGQEANYGYTF
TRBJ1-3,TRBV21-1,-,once,TGTGCCAGCAGCAAAGACCCGGGACAGCGGATCTACTCTGGAAACACCATATATTTT,CASSKDPGQRIYSGNTIYF
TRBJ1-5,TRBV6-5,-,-,TGTGCCAGCAGTTACGGGGCAGGGAACAATCAGCCCCAGCATTTT,CASSYGAGNNQPQHF
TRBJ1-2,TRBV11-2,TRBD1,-,TGTGCCAGCAGCTTAGATAGAATTTCAGGGGGACACTATGGCTACACCTTC,CASSLDRISGGHYGYTF
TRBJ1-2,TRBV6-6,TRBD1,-,TGTGCCAGCAGTTACCCGCCCGGGACAGGGGGCCAGGGCTACACCTTC,CASSYPPGTGGQGYTF
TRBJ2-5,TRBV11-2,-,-,TGTGCCAGCAGCAAGGGGGTGAGCGAGACCCAGTACTTC,CASSKGVSETQYF
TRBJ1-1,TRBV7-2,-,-,TGTGCCAGCAGCTTAGCGGGGGCGCGGAACACTGAAGCTTTCTTT,CASSLAGARNTEAFF
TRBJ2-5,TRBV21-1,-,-,TGTGCCAGCAGCAAGAGGAGCAGGGAGGGCCAAGAGACCCAGTACTTC,CASSKRSREGQETQYF
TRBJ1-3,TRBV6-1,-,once,TGTGCCAGCAGTGAAATGGGCGTCTCTGGAAACACCATATATTTT,CASSEMGVSGNTIYF
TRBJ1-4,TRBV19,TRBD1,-,TGTGCCACCTCTCCCTGGGGGCACAGGGGAGACGAAAAACTGTTTTTT,CATSPWGHRGDEKLFF
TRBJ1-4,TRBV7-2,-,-,TGTGCCAGCAGCTTAGCGTCGGCAGGGATTAGTGAAAAACTGTTTTTT,CASSLASAGISEKLFF
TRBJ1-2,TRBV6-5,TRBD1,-,TGTGCCAGCAGTTACGGGGACAGTGCCTATGGCTACACCTTC,CASSYGDSAYGYTF
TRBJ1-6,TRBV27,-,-,TGTGCCAGCAGTTTTGGGAGGCGTTCACCCCTCCACTTT,CASSFGRRSPLHF
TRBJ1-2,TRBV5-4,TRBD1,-,TGTGCCAGCAGCTTAGGGACAGTAGTGAGCTACACCTTC,CASSLGTVVSYTF
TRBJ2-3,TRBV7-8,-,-,TGTGCCAGCAGCTTCACAGGGGGGGCACGCACAGATACGCAGTATTTT,CASSFTGGARTDTQYF
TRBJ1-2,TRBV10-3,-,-,TGTGCCATCAGTGAGCCAGGACAATCGGCGACTGATGGCTACACCTTC,CAISEPGQSATDGYTF
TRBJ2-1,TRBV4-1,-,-,TGCGCCAGCACGCCGATCTCGCCGGGGAACATTGGACGATTTTACTCCTACAATGAGCAGTTCTTC,CASTPISPGNIGRFYSYNEQFF
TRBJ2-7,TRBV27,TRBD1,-,TGTGCCAGCAGTCAAATAAACAAACAGGGGGCCTACGAGCAGTACTTC,CASSQINKQGAYEQYF
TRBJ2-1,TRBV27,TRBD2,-,TGTGCCAGCAGTAGGCCCGCTAGCGGCAATGAGCAGTTCTTC,CASSRPASGNEQFF
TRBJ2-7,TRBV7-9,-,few,TGTGCCAGCAGCGTCGGGTGGAGCGAGCAGTACTTC,CASSVGWSEQYF
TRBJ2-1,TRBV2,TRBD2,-,TGTGCCAGCAGTGATCCAAGCGGGGGTTACAATGAGCAGTTCTTC,CASSDPSGGYNEQFF